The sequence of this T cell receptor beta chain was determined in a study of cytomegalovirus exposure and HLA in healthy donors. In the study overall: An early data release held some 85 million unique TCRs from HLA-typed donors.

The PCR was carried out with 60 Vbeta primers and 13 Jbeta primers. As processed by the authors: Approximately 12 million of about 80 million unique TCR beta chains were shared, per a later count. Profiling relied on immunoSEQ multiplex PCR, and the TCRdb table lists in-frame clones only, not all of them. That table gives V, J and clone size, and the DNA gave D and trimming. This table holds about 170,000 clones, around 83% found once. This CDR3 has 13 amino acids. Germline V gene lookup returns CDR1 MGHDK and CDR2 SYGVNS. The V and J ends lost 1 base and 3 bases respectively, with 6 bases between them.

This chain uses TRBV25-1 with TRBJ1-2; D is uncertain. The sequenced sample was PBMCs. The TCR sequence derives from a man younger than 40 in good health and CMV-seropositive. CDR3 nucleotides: TGTGCCAGCAGTGAATCGGAGTACTATGGCTACACCTTC. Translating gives CASSESEYYGYTF.